Following are 8 T cell receptor beta chains from one sample sequenced in a study of cytomegalovirus exposure and HLA in healthy donors. Repertoires were generated with immunoSEQ multiplex PCR, while TCRdb's copy carries only in-frame clones and drops some. The data contain roughly 150,000 clones, 86% of them seen just once; the ten biggest clones take up roughly 5.8%. Material: PBMCs. These receptors were obtained from a woman in her twenties or thirties in good health and CMV-seronegative.

The rearrangement links TRBV30 to TRBJ2-7; the D is unclear. Germline lookup yields CDR1 GTSNPN and CDR2 SVGIG (reference sequence). The CDR3 is 13 amino acids. CDR3 residues: CARSEAASYEQYF. CDR3 coding DNA: TGTGCGAGGTCCGAGGCGGCATCCTACGAGCAGTACTTC. Filled out from reference TRBV30 and TRBJ2-7, the complete variable domain reads SQTIHQWPATLVQPVGSPLSLECTVEGTSNPNLYWYRQAAGRGLQLLFYSVGIGQISSEVPQNLSASRPQDRQFILSSKKLLLSDSGFYLCARSEAASYEQYFGPGTRLTVT.

This clone showed up just once. The genes are TRBV28 and TRBJ1-2, with 8 bases aligning to TRBD1. After removal of 2 bases from V and 5 bases from J, the junction contained 4 bases not matched to a gene. The germline V gene has CDR1 MDHEN and CDR2 SYDVKM. This CDR3 is 14 amino acids long. The CDR3 is CASSLHRGWYGYTF. Here the CDR3 DNA reads TGTGCCAGCAGTTTACACAGGGGGTGGTATGGCTACACCTTC.

This rearrangement joins TRBV20-1 to TRBJ2-1; weak D call: TRBD2 (5 bases). V dropped 2 bases and J dropped 12 bases, with 8 bases sitting between them. In germline, CDR1 is DFQATT, CDR2 SNEGSKA (reference sequence). The CDR3 runs 10 residues. The CDR3 nucleotides are TGCAGTGCTAGAAGCGGAACGCAGTTCTTC. It translates to CSARSGTQFF.

The chain carries TRBV5-1 and TRBJ2-5; 7 bases agree with TRBD1. V dropped 4 bases and J dropped 2; count of bases not matched to a gene: 8. The CDR3 runs to 15 residues. CDR1 is SGHRS and CDR2 is YFSETQ in the germline V gene. This CDR3 is CASSPDRLGQETQYF. The CDR3 DNA follows: TGCGCCAGCAGCCCGGACAGGCTTGGGCAAGAGACCCAGTACTTC.

V is TRBV15 and J is TRBJ2-5, with 7 bases lining up with TRBD2. CDR1 is LNHNV and CDR2 is YYDKDF in the germline V gene (reference sequence). This CDR3 contains 14 residues. V lost 0 bases and J lost 7; bases outside the gene matches: 5. The DNA of the CDR3 is TGTGCCACCAGCAGAGATGGGAGGGGCGGGACCCAGTACTTC. Protein sequence: CATSRDGRGGTQYF.

This rearrangement joins TRBV27 to TRBJ2-3; unclear D gene. This CDR3 region has 13 residues. Trimming removed 3 bases from V and 4 bases from J, with 8 bases in between. Germline-derived CDR1 and CDR2 are MNHEY and SMNVEV (reference sequence). The chain's CDR3 is CASSFGDPDTQYF. CDR3 in DNA: TGTGCCAGCAGTTTTGGAGACCCAGATACGCAGTATTTT.

This clone was detected once. This sequence joins TRBV29-1 and TRBJ2-2; TRBD2 matches at 7 bases. This CDR3 contains 12 residues. The J segment lost 10 bases and the V segment lost 6 bases, leaving 8 bases of the junction unmatched. The germline V gene encodes CDR1 SQVTM and CDR2 ANQGSEA. The CDR3, as DNA: TGCAGCGTGCAAGCGGGGCCGATGGAGCTGTTTTTT. Protein sequence: CSVQAGPMELFF.

This clone has at least ten counts. The chain links TRBV5-6 to TRBJ1-1; no definite D call. The CDR3 loop spans 15 amino acids. Germline-derived CDR1 and CDR2 are SGHDT and YYEEEE. Trimming shortened V by 4 bases and J by 1 base, and 14 bases separated the two germline ends. CDR3 protein: CASSLGLLGNTEAFF. The CDR3 bases are TGTGCCAGCAGCCTGGGCCTCTTGGGGAACACTGAAGCTTTCTTT.